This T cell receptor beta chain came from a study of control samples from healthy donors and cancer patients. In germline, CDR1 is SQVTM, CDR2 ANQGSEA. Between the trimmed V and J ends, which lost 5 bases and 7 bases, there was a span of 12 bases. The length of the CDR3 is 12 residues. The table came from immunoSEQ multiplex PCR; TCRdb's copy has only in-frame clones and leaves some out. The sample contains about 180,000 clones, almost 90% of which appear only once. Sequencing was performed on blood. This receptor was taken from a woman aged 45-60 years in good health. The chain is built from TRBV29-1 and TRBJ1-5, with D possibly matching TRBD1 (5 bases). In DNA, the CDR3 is TGCAGCGTTTTATTTGGGGACCAGCCCCAGCATTTT. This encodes CSVLFGDQPQHF.